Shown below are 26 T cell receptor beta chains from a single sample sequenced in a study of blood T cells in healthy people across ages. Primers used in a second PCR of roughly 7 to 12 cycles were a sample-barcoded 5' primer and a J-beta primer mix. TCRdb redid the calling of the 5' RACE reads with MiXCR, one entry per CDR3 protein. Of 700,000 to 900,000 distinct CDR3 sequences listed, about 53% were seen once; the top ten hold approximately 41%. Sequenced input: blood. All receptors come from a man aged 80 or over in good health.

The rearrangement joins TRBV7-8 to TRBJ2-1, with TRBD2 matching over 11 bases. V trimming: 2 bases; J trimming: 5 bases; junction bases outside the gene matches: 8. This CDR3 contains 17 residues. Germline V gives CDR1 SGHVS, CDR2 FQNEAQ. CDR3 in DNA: TGTGCCAGCAGCTTATTCGGGGTGACTAGCGGGGACAATGAGCAGTTCTTC. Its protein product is CASSLFGVTSGDNEQFF.

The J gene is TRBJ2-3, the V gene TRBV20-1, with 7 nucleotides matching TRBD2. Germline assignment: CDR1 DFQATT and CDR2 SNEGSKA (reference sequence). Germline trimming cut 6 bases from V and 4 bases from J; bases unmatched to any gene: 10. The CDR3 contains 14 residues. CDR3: CSAGTSATSDTQYF. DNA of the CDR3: TGCAGTGCCGGCACTAGCGCGACTTCAGATACGCAGTATTTT.

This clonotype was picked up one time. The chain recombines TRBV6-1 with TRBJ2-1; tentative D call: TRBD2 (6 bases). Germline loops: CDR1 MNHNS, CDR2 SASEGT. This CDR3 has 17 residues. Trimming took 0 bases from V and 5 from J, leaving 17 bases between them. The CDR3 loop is CASSEAPRRVSNNEQFF. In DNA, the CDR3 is TGTGCCAGCAGTGAAGCCCCAAGGAGGGTCTCTAACAATGAGCAGTTCTTC.

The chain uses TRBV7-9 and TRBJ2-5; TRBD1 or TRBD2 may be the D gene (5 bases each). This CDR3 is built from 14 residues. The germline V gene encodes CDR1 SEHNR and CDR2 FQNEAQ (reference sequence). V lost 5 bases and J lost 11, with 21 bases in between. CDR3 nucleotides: TGTGCCAGCAGCCCTGGGGGTCCTCACAATGAGCAGTACTTC. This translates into CASSPGGPHNEQYF.

As DNA, the CDR3 is TGCAGTGAGAGTACTGGGGGGACCCAGTACTTC. Its protein product is CSESTGGTQYF. The chain carries TRBV20-1 and TRBJ2-7; D may match TRBD1 or TRBD2 (5 bases each). The J call may be faulty, since TRBJ2-5 better matches the DNA end. This CDR3 has 11 residues. CDR1 DFQATT and CDR2 SNEGSKA come from the germline V gene (reference sequence).

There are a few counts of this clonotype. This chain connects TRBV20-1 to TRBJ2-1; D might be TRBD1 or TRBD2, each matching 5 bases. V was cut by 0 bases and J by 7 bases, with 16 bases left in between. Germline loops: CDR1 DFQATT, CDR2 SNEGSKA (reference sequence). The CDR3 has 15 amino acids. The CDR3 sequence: CSARDSPGWGNEQFF. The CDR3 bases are TGCAGTGCTAGAGATTCCCCTGGTTGGGGGAATGAGCAGTTCTTC.

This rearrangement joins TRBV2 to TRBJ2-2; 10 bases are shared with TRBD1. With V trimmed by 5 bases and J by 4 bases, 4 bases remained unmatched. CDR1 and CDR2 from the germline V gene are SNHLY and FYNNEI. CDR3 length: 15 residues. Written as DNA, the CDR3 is TGTGCCAGCAGTCTAAGGACAGGGGGCACCGGGGAGCTGTTTTTT. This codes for CASSLRTGGTGELFF.

The CDR3 bases are TGTGCCAGCTCACTAGCGGGACCCACCGGGGAGCTGTTTTTT. Translating it yields CASSLAGPTGELFF. The V call is TRBV3-1, the J call TRBJ2-2, with TRBD2 matching 10 bases. Germline trimming cut 8 bases from V and 4 bases from J; bases unmatched to any gene: 4. The CDR3 is made up of 14 amino acids. CDR1 LGHDT and CDR2 YNNKEL come from the germline V gene (reference sequence). The full variable domain, in which reference TRBV3-1 and TRBJ2-2 provide the parts outside the CDR3, is DTAVSQTPKYLVTQMGNDKSIKCEQNLGHDTMYWYKQDSKKFLKIMFSYNNKELIINETVPNRFSPKSPDKAHLNLHINSLELGDSAVYFCASSLAGPTGELFFGEGSRLTVL.

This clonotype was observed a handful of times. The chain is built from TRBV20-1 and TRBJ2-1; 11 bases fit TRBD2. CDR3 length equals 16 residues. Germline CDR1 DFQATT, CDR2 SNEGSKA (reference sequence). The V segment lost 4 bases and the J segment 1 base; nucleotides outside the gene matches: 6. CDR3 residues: CSATPTSGSSYNEQFF. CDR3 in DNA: TGCAGTGCTACCCCAACTAGCGGGAGTTCCTACAATGAGCAGTTCTTC.

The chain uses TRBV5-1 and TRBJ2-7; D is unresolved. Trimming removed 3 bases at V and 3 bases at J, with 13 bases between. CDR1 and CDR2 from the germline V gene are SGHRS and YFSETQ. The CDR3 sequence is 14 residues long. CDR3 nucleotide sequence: TGCGCCAGCAGCTCCCGCGCCGGAGACTACGAGCAGTACTTC. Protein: CASSSRAGDYEQYF.

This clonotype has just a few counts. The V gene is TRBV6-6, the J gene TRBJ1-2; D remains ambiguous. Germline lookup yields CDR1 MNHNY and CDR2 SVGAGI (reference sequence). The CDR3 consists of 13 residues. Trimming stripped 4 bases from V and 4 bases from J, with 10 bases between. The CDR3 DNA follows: TGTGCCAGCAGTTTGGGCAACATCTATGGCTACACCTTC. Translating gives CASSLGNIYGYTF.

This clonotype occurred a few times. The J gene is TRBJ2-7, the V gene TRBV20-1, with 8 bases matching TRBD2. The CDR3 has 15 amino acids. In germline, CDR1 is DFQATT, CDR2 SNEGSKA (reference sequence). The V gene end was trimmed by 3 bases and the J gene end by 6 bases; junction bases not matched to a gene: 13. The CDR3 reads CSARATGTRGSEQYF. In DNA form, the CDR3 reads TGCAGTGCTAGGGCAACCGGGACTAGAGGGAGCGAGCAGTACTTC.

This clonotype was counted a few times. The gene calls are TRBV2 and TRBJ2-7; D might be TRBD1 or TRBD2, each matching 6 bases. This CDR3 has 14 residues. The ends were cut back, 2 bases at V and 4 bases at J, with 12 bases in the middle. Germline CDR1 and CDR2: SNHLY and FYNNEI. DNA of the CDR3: TGTGCCAGCAGTGAAATTGGGGGGCTGTACGAGCAGTACTTC. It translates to CASSEIGGLYEQYF.

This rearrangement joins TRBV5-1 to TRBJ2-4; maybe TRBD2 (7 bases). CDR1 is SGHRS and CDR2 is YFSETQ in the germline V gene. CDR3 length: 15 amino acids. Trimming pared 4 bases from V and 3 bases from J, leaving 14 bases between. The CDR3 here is CASSLSGGGKNIQYF. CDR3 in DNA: TGCGCCAGCAGCCTCTCGGGGGGCGGCAAAAACATTCAGTACTTC.

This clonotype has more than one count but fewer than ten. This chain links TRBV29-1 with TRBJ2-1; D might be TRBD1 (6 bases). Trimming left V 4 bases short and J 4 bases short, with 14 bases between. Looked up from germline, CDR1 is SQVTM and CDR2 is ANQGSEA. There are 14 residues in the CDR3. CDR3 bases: TGCAGCGTTGGCAACAGGGAATGGTACAATGAGCAGTTCTTC. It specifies CSVGNREWYNEQFF.

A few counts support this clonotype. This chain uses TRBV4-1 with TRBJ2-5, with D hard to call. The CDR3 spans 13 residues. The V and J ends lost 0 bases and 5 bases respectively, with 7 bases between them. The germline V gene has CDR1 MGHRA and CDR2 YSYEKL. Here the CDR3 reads CASSQDYEETQYF. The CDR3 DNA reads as TGCGCCAGCAGCCAAGATTATGAGGAGACCCAGTACTTC.

The CDR3, as DNA: TGTGCCAGCAGTGACACAGGGATAGAGACCCAGTACTTC. This sequence encodes CASSDTGIETQYF. The chain carries TRBV2 and TRBJ2-5; D may be TRBD1 (6 bases). The CDR3 spans 13 residues. Germline CDR1 SNHLY, CDR2 FYNNEI. V was shortened by 3 bases and J by 4 bases, with 9 bases between the two germline ends.

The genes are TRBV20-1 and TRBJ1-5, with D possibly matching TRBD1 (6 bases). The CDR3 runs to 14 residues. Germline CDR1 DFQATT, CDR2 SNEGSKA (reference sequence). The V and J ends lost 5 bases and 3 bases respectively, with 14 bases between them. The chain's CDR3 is CSAARGGDNQPQHF. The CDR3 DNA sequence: TGCAGTGCTGCCAGGGGTGGCGACAATCAGCCCCAGCATTTT.

The CDR3 DNA sequence: TGTGCCACCAGTGACCCTATAGGGGTATACAATGAGCAGTACTTC. It translates to CATSDPIGVYNEQYF. The rearrangement joins TRBV24-1 to TRBJ2-1; possibly TRBD1 for D (5 bases). The J call may be mistaken, given a closer DNA end match to TRBJ2-7. Germline values: CDR1 KGHDR, CDR2 SFDVKD. This CDR3 is 15 amino acids long.

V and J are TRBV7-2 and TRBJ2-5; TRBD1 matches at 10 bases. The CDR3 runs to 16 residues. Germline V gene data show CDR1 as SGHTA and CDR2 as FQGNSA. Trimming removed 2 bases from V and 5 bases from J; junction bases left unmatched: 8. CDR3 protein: CASSLSRTGGGETQYF. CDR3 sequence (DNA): TGTGCCAGCAGCTTATCACGGACAGGGGGAGGGGAGACCCAGTACTTC.

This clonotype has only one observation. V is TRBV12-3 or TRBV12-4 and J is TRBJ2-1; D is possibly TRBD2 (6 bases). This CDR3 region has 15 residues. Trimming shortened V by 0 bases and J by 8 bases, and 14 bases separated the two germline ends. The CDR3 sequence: CASSLAQSGRYEQFF. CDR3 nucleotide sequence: TGTGCCAGCAGTTTAGCGCAATCAGGGAGGTATGAGCAGTTCTTC.

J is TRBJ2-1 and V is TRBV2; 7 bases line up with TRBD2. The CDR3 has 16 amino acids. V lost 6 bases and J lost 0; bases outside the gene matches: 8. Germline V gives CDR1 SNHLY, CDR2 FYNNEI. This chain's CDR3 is CASRELASASYNEQFF. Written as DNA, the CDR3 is TGTGCCAGCAGGGAACTAGCGTCAGCCTCCTACAATGAGCAGTTCTTC. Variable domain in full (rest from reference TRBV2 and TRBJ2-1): EPEVTQTPSHQVTQMGQEVILRCVPISNHLYFYWYRQILGQKVEFLVSFYNNEISEKSEIFDDQFSVERPDGSNFTLKIRSTKLEDSAMYFCASRELASASYNEQFFGPGTRLTVL.

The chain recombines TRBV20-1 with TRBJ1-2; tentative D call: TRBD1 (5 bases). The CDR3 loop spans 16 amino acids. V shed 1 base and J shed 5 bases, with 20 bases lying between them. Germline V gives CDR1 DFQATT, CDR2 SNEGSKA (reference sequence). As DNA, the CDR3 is TGCAGTGCTAGAGTCCGGGGGGTGGTTCATGGGTATGGCTACACCTTC. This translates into CSARVRGVVHGYGYTF.

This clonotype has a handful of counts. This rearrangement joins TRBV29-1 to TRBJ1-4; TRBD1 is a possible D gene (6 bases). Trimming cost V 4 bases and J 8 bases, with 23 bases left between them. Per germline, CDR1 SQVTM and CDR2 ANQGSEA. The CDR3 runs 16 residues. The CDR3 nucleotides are TGCAGCGTTGTCGGGGAGACGGGGGCAACATACGAAAAACTGTTTTTT. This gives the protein CSVVGETGATYEKLFF.

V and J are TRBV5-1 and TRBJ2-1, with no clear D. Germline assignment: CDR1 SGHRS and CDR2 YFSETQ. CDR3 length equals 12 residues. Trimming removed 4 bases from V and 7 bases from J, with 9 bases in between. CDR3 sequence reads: CASSPMMNEQFF. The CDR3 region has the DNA TGCGCCAGCAGCCCTATGATGAATGAGCAGTTCTTC.

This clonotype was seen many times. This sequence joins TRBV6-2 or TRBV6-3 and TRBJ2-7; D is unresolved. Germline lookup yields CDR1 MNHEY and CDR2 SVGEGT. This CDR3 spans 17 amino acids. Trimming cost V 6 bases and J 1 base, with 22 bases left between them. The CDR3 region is CASSPLASIARSYEQYF. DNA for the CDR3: TGTGCCAGCAGCCCTCTGGCCTCCATAGCAAGGTCCTACGAGCAGTACTTC.